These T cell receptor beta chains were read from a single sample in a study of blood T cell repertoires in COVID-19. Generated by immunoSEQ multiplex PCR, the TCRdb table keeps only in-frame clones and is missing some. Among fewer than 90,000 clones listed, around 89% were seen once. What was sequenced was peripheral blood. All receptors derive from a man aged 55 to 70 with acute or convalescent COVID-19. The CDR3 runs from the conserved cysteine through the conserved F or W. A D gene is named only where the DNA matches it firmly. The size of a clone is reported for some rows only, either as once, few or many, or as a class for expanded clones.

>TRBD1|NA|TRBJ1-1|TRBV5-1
TGCGCCAGCAGCTGGGGACAGGGCATGAACACTGAAGCTTTCTTT
CASSWGQGMNTEAFF
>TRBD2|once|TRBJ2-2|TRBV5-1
TGCGCCAGCAGCTTGGGACTAGCGGGCACCGGGGAGCTGTTTTTT
CASSLGLAGTGELFF
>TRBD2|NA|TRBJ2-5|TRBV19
TGTGCCAGTAGTATTAGCGGGGGGACCCAAGAGACCCAGTACTTC
CASSISGGTQETQYF
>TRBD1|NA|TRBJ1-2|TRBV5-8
TGTGCCAGCAGCCTCCGGACAGGGCTGGCCTATGGCTACACCTTC
CASSLRTGLAYGYTF
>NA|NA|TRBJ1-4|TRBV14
TGTGCCAGCAGCCAAGGGCGACAGTCCTTCCCTGAAAAACTGTTTTTT
CASSQGRQSFPEKLFF
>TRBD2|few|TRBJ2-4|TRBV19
TGTGCCAGTAGTATGGGGACTAGCGGGGGCATTCAGTACTTC
CASSMGTSGGIQYF
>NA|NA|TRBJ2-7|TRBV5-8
TGTGCCAGCAGCCCACAGGGCTACGAGCAGTACTTC
CASSPQGYEQYF
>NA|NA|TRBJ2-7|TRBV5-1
TGCGCCAGCAGCACGGACACCCCCTACGAGCAGTACTTC
CASSTDTPYEQYF
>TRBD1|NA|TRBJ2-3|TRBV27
TGTGCCAGCAGTTCCGGGACAGGGTATTCAGATACGCAGTATTTT
CASSSGTGYSDTQYF
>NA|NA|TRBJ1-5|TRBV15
TGTGCCACCAGCAGAGACCAGTCTAGCAATCAGCCCCAGCATTTT
CATSRDQSSNQPQHF
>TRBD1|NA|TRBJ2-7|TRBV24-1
TGTGCCACCAGTGATTCGCCGACAGGGGACGTAAACTCCTACGAGCAGTACTTC
CATSDSPTGDVNSYEQYF
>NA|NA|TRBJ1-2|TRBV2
TGTGCCAGCACCCGCGTATCAGGCTATGGCTACACCTTC
CASTRVSGYGYTF
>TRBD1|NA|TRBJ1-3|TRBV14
TGTGCCAGCAGCCAAGAGATTGCCGCCGGGACAGCATATACAAACTCTGGAAACACCATATATTTT
CASSQEIAAGTAYTNSGNTIYF
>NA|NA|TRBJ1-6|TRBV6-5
TGTGCCAGCAGTCCCAGGGAGGTGGAATCACCCCTCCACTTT
CASSPREVESPLHF
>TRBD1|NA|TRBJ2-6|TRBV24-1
TGTGCCACCAGTGATGGGGACAGGGGGCGGACGTCTGGGGCCAACGTCCTGACTTTC
CATSDGDRGRTSGANVLTF
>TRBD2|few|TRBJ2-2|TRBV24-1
TGTGCCACCAGTACCCCGACTAGCGGGAGACCCGGGGAGCTGTTTTTT
CATSTPTSGRPGELFF
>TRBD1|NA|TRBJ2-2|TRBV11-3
TGTGCCAGCAGCTTAGCCCCCCCCGGGACAGGGATTGCCGGGGAGCTGTTTTTT
CASSLAPPGTGIAGELFF
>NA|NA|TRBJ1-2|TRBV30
TGTGCCTTACACTGGGCAAACTATGGCTACACCTTC
CALHWANYGYTF
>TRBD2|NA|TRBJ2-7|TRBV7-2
TGTGCCAGCAGCTTAAGCGGGGTAGGGCCCTCCTACGAGCAGTACTTC
CASSLSGVGPSYEQYF
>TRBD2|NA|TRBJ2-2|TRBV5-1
TGCGCCAGCAGCTTGGAGGGACTAGCGGGGGGACGGCGGGAGCTGTTTTTT
CASSLEGLAGGRRELFF
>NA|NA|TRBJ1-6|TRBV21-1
TGTGCCAGCAGTGGGGGACAGTATAATTCACCCCTCCACTTT
CASSGGQYNSPLHF
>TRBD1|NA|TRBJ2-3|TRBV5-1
TGCGCCAGCAGCTTGGCAGGGGGCGCCGATACGCAGTATTTT
CASSLAGGADTQYF
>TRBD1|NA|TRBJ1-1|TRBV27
TGTGCCAGCAGTTTACGACGGGACAGAGGCGGAGGGGTGGTTGAAGCTTTCTTT
CASSLRRDRGGGVVEAFF
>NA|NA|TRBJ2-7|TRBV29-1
TGCAGCGTTGAACTGGCGGCATACGAGCAGTACTTC
CSVELAAYEQYF
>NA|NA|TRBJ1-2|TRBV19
TGTGCCAGTAACCAGGGTGAGGGCTACACCTTC
CASNQGEGYTF
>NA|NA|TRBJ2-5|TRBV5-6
TGTGCCAGCACTCCTCAAGGGGAAGGAGAGACCCAGTACTTC
CASTPQGEGETQYF